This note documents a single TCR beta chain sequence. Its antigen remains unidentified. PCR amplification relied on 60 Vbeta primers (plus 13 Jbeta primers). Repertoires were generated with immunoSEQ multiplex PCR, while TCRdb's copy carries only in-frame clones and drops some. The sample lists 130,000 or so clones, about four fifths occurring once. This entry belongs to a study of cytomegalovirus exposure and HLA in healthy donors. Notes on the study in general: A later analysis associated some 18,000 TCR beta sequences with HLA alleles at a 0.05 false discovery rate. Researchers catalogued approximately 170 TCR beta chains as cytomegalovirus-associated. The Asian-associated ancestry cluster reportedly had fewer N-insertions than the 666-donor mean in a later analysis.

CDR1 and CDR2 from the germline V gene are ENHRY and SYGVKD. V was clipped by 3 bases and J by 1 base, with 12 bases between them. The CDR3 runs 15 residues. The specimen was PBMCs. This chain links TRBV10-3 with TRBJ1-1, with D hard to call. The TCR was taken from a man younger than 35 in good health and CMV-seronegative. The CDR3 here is CAISDVGNQNTEAFF. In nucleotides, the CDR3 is TGTGCCATCAGTGACGTCGGGAATCAGAACACTGAAGCTTTCTTT.